Listed below are T cell receptor beta chains from one sample, sequenced in a study of OX40 agonist ivuxolimab in advanced cancers. Clones were sequenced by immunoSEQ multiplex PCR, and TCRdb holds only the in-frame ones, with some missing. In the table there are 18,000 or so clones, roughly 73% of which are singletons. The source material was CD4+ or CD8+ T cells sorted from blood, sampled in a trial of the OX40 agonist ivuxolimab. These receptors all come from an adult with an advanced solid tumor such as melanoma, head and neck, liver or kidney cancer. CDR3s include the opening cysteine and the closing phenylalanine or tryptophan. The D gene is left open where the match is weak. Size values are once, few and many counts, or a class for expanded clones, and some rows have none.

NA,TRBJ1-1,NA,14,TRBV30,TGTGCCTGGAGAGGTACGGGGGTGAACACTGAAGCTTTCTTT,CAWRGTGVNTEAFF
medium-sized,TRBJ1-1,NA,15,TRBV27,TGTGCCAGCAGTTTAGCCCACTCAAGGGGTACTGAAGCTTTCTTT,CASSLAHSRGTEAFF
NA,TRBJ1-5,NA,13,TRBV30,TGTGCCTGGAGTGGGAGGGGCCATCAGCCCCAGCATTTT,CAWSGRGHQPQHF
NA,TRBJ2-3,NA,14,TRBV28,TGTGCCAGCAGGCACAGGGCGCAAACAGATACGCAGTATTTT,CASRHRAQTDTQYF
NA,TRBJ2-7,TRBD2,16,TRBV11-1,TGTGCCAGCAGCCTATCGGGACTAGCGGGAGTCTACGAGCAGTACTTC,CASSLSGLAGVYEQYF
NA,TRBJ2-7,TRBD2,15,TRBV7-3,TGTGCCAGCAGCGTCGGACTAGCGGGACGTTACGAGCAGTACTTC,CASSVGLAGRYEQYF
NA,TRBJ2-5,NA,13,TRBV27,TGTGCCAGCAGAACTGGTTGGGGGGAGACCCAGTACTTC,CASRTGWGETQYF
NA,TRBJ2-7,TRBD1,14,TRBV7-9,TGTGCCAGCAGCTTAGGGCAGGGGGTACCCGAGCAGTACTTC,CASSLGQGVPEQYF
NA,TRBJ1-1,NA,15,TRBV11-2,TGTGCCAGCAGCTTAGGGTGGGACACGAACACTGAAGCTTTCTTT,CASSLGWDTNTEAFF
NA,TRBJ2-7,TRBD1,15,TRBV7-8,TGTGCCAGCAGCTTACCGGACAGGAACTCCTACGAGCAGTACTTC,CASSLPDRNSYEQYF
few,TRBJ2-7,TRBD1,13,TRBV11-2,TGTGCCAGCAGCCACAGGGGTTCCTACGAGCAGTACTTC,CASSHRGSYEQYF
large,TRBJ2-1,NA,12,TRBV2,TGTGCCAGCAGCCCCGTCGATAATGAGCAGTTCTTC,CASSPVDNEQFF
NA,TRBJ2-7,NA,15,TRBV4-1,TGCGCCAGCAGCCAATCTGGGACTTCTCAGGGAGAGCAGTACTTC,CASSQSGTSQGEQYF
NA,TRBJ1-5,NA,13,TRBV27,TGTGCCAGCAGTTTACTCAACTCGCAGCCCCAGCATTTT,CASSLLNSQPQHF
NA,TRBJ2-2,NA,16,TRBV9,TGTGCCAGCAGCGTAGCGACCGGGACAAACACCGGGGAGCTGTTTTTT,CASSVATGTNTGELFF
NA,TRBJ2-3,NA,15,TRBV5-4,TGTGCCAGCAGCTTGGGACACGCACATACAGATACGCAGTATTTT,CASSLGHAHTDTQYF
NA,TRBJ1-2,NA,15,TRBV28,TGTGCCAGCGCCTATTGGGGGGTTGAGAACTATGGCTACACCTTC,CASAYWGVENYGYTF
NA,TRBJ2-7,NA,14,TRBV11-2,TGTGCCAGCAGCTTTGGAGGGACCACCTACGAGCAGTACTTC,CASSFGGTTYEQYF
few,TRBJ2-7,TRBD1,15,TRBV6-6,TGTGCCAGCATTCCGGACCGGGACAGGTCCTACGAGCAGTACTTC,CASIPDRDRSYEQYF
NA,TRBJ1-6,NA,20,TRBV28,TGTGCCAGCAGCGAAACTCAGGGATTCGGGACAAGCTCCTATAATTCACCCCTCCACTTT,CASSETQGFGTSSYNSPLHF
few,TRBJ1-4,TRBD1,15,TRBV7-7,TGTGCCAGCAGCAGAAGCCCAGGGGGAGGTGAAAAACTGTTTTTT,CASSRSPGGGEKLFF
NA,TRBJ1-5,NA,16,TRBV19,TGTGCCAGTAACCCGGACAGCTACTATAGCAATCAGCCCCAGCATTTT,CASNPDSYYSNQPQHF
NA,TRBJ2-7,TRBD1,14,TRBV5-8,TGTGCCAGCACTCACGGGACAGCGGCAGGAGAGCAGTACTTC,CASTHGTAAGEQYF
NA,TRBJ1-1,TRBD1,15,TRBV6-8,TGTGCCAGCAGTTACGGGCAGGGGGCTAGCACTGAAGCTTTCTTT,CASSYGQGASTEAFF
NA,TRBJ2-2,TRBD2,20,TRBV4-3,TGCGCCAGCAGCCCACTGGGTCCGGGACTAGCGGGAGAAGGGACCGGGGAGCTGTTTTTT,CASSPLGPGLAGEGTGELFF
NA,TRBJ1-2,TRBD1,12,TRBV30,TGTGCCTGGAGTGTAGGGGGCGATGGCTACACCTTC,CAWSVGGDGYTF
NA,TRBJ1-3,NA,12,TRBV18,TGTGCCAGCTCACTAGATGTGGACACCATATATTTT,CASSLDVDTIYF
few,TRBJ2-3,NA,18,TRBV10-3,TGTGCCATCAGTGAGGTCCTGCAGGGGCTAACTAGCACAGATACGCAGTATTTT,CAISEVLQGLTSTDTQYF
NA,TRBJ2-3,TRBD2,16,TRBV9,TGTGCCAGCAGCGTAGAAGTAGCGGGGACCACAGATACGCAGTATTTT,CASSVEVAGTTDTQYF
once,TRBJ2-3,NA,12,TRBV7-8,TGTGCCAGCAGCGAGGAATCAGATACGCAGTATTTT,CASSEESDTQYF
NA,TRBJ2-1,TRBD2,17,TRBV5-6,TGTGCCAGCAGCTTGTGGGGGGCGGGAGGGCCTCTAAATGAGCAGTTCTTC,CASSLWGAGGPLNEQFF
NA,TRBJ2-5,NA,13,TRBV18,TGTGCCAGCTCAGATGAGACACGGGAGACCCAGTACTTC,CASSDETRETQYF
medium-sized,TRBJ2-3,NA,14,TRBV9,TGTGCCAGCAGCGTGGACGGTAGCACAGATACGCAGTATTTT,CASSVDGSTDTQYF
NA,TRBJ2-5,NA,14,TRBV5-4,TGTGCCAGCAGCTCAGGGGTCGGACTAGAGACCCAGTACTTC,CASSSGVGLETQYF
large,TRBJ2-2,NA,17,TRBV6-1,TGTGCCAGCAGTGAGGCAGGGGCAGGGTGGGGCACCGGGGAGCTGTTTTTT,CASSEAGAGWGTGELFF
NA,TRBJ2-7,TRBD1,16,TRBV14,TGTGCCAGCAGCGTACGGCCGGGACAGGGGTTCTACGAGCAGTACTTC,CASSVRPGQGFYEQYF
NA,TRBJ1-2,NA,14,TRBV6-1,TGTGCCAGCAGTGAAGCGGTCAGTACCTATGGCTACACCTTC,CASSEAVSTYGYTF
once,TRBJ2-5,NA,14,TRBV27,TGTGCCAGCAGTCCAGACCTAGGACGAGAGACCCAGTACTTC,CASSPDLGRETQYF
NA,TRBJ2-7,NA,15,TRBV27,TGTGCCAGCAGTTTAGCTAGCGCAACGTCCTACGAGCAGTACTTC,CASSLASATSYEQYF